This T cell receptor (beta chain) was identified during a study of blood T cell repertoires in COVID-19. The ends were cut back, 4 bases at V and 3 bases at J, with 10 bases in the middle. The CDR3 sequence is 14 residues long. Germline V gene lookup returns CDR1 LNHDA and CDR2 SQIVND (reference sequence). In this sample, this clone turned up once. In Seattle, patients joined the study during active infection and were tracked longitudinally. The table came from immunoSEQ multiplex PCR; TCRdb's copy has only in-frame clones and leaves some out. The repertoire holds some 450,000 clones, with about 87% as singletons.

This TCR derives from a woman in her forties or fifties with COVID-19, enrolled during active disease. The chain uses TRBV19 and TRBJ1-5, with D unresolved. Sequencing was done on a sample of peripheral blood. CDR3 region: CASSTTVYNQPQHF. The CDR3 bases are TGTGCCAGTAGTACCACAGTCTACAATCAGCCCCAGCATTTT.